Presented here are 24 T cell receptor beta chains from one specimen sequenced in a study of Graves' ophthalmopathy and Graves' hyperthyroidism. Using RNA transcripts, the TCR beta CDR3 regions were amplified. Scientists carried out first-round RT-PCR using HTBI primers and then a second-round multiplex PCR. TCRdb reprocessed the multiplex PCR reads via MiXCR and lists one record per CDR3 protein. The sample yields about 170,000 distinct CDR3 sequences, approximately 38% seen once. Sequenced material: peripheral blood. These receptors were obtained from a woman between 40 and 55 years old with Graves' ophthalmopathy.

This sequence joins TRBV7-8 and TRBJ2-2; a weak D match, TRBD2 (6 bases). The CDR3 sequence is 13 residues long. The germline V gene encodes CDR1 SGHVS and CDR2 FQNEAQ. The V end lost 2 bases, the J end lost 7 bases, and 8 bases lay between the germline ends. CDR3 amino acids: CASSLRGSGELFF. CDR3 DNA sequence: TGTGCCAGCAGCTTACGGGGGAGCGGGGAGCTGTTTTTT.

The CDR3 nucleotides are TGTGCCAGCAGAGCGACAGGGGGGCTGGAAGCTTTCTTT. Translation gives CASRATGGLEAFF. V usage is TRBV12-3 or TRBV12-4 and J usage is TRBJ1-1; 9 bases map to TRBD1. The CDR3 extends over 13 amino acids. With 6 bases clipped from V and 8 bases from J, the junction kept 7 bases outside the gene matches.

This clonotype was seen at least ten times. The chain's CDR3 is CASSLGVGGAVNTEAFF. As DNA, the CDR3 is TGTGCCAGCAGTTTAGGGGTGGGGGGGGCGGTAAACACTGAAGCTTTCTTT. V gene TRBV12-3 or TRBV12-4 combines with J gene TRBJ1-1; TRBD1 is a possible D gene (6 bases). The ends were cut back, 1 base at V and 2 bases at J, with 17 bases in the middle. The CDR3 runs 17 residues.

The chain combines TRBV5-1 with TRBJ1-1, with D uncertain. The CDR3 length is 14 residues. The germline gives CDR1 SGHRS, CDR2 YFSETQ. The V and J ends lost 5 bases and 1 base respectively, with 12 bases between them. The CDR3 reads CASSVRSTNTEAFF. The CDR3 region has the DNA TGCGCCAGCAGTGTGAGATCCACGAACACTGAAGCTTTCTTT.

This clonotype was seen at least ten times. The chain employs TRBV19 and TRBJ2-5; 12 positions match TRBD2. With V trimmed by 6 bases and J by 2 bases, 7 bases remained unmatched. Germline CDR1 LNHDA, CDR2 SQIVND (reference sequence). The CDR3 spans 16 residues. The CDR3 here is CASRTSGSGFQETQYF. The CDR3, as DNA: TGTGCCAGTAGGACTAGCGGGAGTGGGTTTCAAGAGACCCAGTACTTC.

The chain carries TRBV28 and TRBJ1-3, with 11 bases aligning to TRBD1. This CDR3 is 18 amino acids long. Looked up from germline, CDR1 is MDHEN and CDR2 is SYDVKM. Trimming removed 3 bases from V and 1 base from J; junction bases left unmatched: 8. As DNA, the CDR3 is TGTGCCAGCAGTTTCTCTCCGGGACAGGGGGTATCTGGAAACACCATATATTTT. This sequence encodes CASSFSPGQGVSGNTIYF.

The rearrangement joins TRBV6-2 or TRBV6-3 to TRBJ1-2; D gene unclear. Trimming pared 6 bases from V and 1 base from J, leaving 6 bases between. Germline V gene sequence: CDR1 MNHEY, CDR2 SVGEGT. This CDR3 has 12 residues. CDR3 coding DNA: TGTGCCAGCAGGGGTCTTAACTATGGCTACACCTTC. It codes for CASRGLNYGYTF.

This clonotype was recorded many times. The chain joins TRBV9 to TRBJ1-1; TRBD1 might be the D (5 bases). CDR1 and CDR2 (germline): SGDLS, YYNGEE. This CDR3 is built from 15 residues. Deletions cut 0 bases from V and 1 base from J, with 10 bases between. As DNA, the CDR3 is TGTGCCAGCAGCGTAGCCCCCGGGACGAACACTGAAGCTTTCTTT. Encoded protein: CASSVAPGTNTEAFF.

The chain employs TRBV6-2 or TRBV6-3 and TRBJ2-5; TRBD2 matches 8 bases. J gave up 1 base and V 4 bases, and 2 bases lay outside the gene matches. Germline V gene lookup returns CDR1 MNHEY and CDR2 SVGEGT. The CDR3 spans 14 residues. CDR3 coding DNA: TGTGCCAGCAGTTCGGGAGGGTTCCAAGAGACCCAGTACTTC. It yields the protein CASSSGGFQETQYF.

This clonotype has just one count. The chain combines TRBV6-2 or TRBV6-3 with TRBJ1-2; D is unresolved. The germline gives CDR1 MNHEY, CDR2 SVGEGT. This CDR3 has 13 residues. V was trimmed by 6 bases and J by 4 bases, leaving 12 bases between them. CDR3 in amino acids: CASSEASGYGYTF. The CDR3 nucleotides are TGTGCCAGCAGCGAGGCGTCCGGCTATGGCTACACCTTC.

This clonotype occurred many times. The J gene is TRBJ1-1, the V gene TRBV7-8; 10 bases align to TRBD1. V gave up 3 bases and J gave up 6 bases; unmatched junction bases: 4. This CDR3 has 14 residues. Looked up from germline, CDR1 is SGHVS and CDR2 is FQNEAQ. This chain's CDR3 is CASSLTGQGAEAFF. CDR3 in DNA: TGTGCCAGCAGCTTGACCGGACAGGGGGCTGAAGCTTTCTTT.

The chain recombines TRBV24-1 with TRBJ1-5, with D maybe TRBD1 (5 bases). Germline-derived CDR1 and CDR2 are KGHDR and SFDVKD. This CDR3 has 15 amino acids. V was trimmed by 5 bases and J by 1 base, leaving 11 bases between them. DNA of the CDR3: TGTGCCACCAGTGCAGGGCTAGGAAGCAATCAGCCCCAGCATTTT. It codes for CATSAGLGSNQPQHF.

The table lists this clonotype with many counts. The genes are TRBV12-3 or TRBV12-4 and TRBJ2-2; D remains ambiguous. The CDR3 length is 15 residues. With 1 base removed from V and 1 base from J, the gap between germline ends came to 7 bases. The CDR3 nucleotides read TGTGCCAGCAGTTTAGTAGCACAGAACACCGGGGAGCTGTTTTTT. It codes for CASSLVAQNTGELFF.

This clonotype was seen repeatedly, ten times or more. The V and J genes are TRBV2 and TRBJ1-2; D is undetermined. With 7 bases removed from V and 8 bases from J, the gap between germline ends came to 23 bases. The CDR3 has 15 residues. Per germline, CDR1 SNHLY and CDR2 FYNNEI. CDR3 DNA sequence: TGTGCCAGCATGTACGGCCAGGCTAAGTCAGAGGGCTACACCTTC. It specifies CASMYGQAKSEGYTF. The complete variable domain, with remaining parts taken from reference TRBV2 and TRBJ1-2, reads EPEVTQTPSHQVTQMGQEVILRCVPISNHLYFYWYRQILGQKVEFLVSFYNNEISEKSEIFDDQFSVERPDGSNFTLKIRSTKLEDSAMYFCASMYGQAKSEGYTFGSGTRLTVV.

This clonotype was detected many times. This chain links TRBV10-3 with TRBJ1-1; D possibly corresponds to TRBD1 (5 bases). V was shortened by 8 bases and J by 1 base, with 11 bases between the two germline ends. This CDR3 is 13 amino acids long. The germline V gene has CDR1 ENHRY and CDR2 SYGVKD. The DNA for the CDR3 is TGTGCCATCGCGGGGGATGGGAACACTGAAGCTTTCTTT. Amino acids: CAIAGDGNTEAFF.

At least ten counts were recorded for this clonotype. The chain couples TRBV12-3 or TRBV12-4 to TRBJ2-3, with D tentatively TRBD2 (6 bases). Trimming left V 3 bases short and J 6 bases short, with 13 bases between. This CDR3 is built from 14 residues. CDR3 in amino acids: CASSFTSEGDTQYF. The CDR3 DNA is TGTGCCAGCAGTTTTACGTCGGAGGGGGATACGCAGTATTTT.

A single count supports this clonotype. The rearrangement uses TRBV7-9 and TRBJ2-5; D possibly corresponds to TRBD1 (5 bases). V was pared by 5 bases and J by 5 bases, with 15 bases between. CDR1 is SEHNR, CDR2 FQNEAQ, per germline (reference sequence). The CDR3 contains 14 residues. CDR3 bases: TGTGCCAGCAGCCCGAGTGGGCAGGGCGAGACCCAGTACTTC. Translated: CASSPSGQGETQYF.

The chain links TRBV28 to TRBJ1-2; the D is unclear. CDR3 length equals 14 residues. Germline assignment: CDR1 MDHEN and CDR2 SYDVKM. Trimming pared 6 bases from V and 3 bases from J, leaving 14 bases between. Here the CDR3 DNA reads TGTGCCAGCAGCTCCCCTTCAGGCTACTATGGCTACACCTTC. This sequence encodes CASSSPSGYYGYTF.

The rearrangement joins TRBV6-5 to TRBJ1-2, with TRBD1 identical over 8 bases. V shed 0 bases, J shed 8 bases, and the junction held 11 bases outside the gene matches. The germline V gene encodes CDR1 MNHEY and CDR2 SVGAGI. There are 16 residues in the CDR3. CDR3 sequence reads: CASSYSTGDRSGGYTF. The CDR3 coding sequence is TGTGCCAGCAGTTACTCGACTGGGGACAGGTCGGGCGGCTACACCTTC.

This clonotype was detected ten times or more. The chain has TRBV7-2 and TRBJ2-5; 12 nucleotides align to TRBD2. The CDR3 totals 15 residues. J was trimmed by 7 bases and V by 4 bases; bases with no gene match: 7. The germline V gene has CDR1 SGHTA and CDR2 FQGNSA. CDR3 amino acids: CASSSRLAGAGTQYF. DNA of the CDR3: TGTGCCAGCAGCTCCCGACTAGCGGGAGCAGGGACCCAGTACTTC.

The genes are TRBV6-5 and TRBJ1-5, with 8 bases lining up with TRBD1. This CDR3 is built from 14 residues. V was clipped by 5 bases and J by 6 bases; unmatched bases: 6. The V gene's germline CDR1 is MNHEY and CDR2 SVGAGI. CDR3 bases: TGTGCCAGCAGTCACAGGGGGGGTGTTCAGCCCCAGCATTTT. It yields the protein CASSHRGGVQPQHF.

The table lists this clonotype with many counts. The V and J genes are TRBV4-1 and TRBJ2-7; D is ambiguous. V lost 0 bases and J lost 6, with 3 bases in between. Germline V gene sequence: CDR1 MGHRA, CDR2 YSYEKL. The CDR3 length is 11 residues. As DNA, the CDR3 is TGCGCCAGCAGCCAAGATGGCGAGCAGTACTTC. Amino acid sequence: CASSQDGEQYF.

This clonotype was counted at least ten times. For the CDR3, the DNA is TGCGCCAGCAGCCCAGACCAGGGTTCCGGAAACACCATATATTTT. Amino acids: CASSPDQGSGNTIYF. The chain recombines TRBV4-3 with TRBJ1-3; D might be TRBD1 (5 bases). The CDR3 consists of 15 residues. The germline V and J ends were trimmed by 4 bases and 4 bases, with 14 bases remaining between them. Germline CDR1 and CDR2: LGHNA and YSLEER.

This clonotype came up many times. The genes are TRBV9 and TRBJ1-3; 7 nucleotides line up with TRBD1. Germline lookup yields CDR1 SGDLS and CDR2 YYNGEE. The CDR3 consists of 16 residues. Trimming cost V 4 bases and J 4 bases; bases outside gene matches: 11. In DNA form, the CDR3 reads TGTGCCAGCAGCACAACAGGGGATCTTCTCGGAAACACCATATATTTT. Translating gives CASSTTGDLLGNTIYF.